One and the same sample provided the 3 T cell receptor beta chains below, sequenced in a study of T cell repertoires in cytomegalovirus infection. Via MiXCR, TCRdb re-called the reads, giving one row per CDR3 protein. The sample holds fewer than 300,000 distinct CDR3 sequences, under 30% seen once. Sequencing was carried out using PBMCs. The receptors come from a human donor in good health (CMV status not recorded). Some clones in this sample may be carry-over from other donors' samples.

This clonotype has only a few counts. This sequence joins TRBV11-2 and TRBJ2-2, with TRBD1 identical over 8 bases. Germline V CDR1 and CDR2: SGHAT, FQNNGV. The CDR3 is 15 amino acids. With V trimmed by 5 bases and J by 6 bases, 8 bases remained unmatched. The CDR3 reads CASSRRQGSSGELFF. In DNA form, the CDR3 reads TGTGCCAGCAGCAGACGACAGGGGTCGTCCGGGGAGCTGTTTTTT.

This chain joins TRBV7-8 and TRBJ1-6; no clear D gene. The CDR3 is 15 residues long. The germline V and J ends were trimmed by 5 bases and 2 bases, with 10 bases remaining between them. Germline assignment: CDR1 SGHVS and CDR2 FQNEAQ. In nucleotides, the CDR3 is TGTGCCAGCAGCCCTGGCGGTACCTATAATTCACCCCTCCACTTT. Translation: CASSPGGTYNSPLHF.

This rearrangement joins TRBV7-2 to TRBJ1-5; the match to TRBD1 covers 11 bases. The junction had 7 bases not matched to a gene; V was cut back by 3 bases and J by 9 bases. Germline V gives CDR1 SGHTA, CDR2 FQGNSA. This CDR3 has 15 amino acids. CDR3 region: CASSFAPDRGLPQHF. In DNA form, the CDR3 reads TGTGCCAGCAGCTTTGCCCCGGACAGGGGGCTGCCCCAGCATTTT.